This is a list of T cell receptor beta chains from one sample in a study of blood T cell repertoires in COVID-19. Sequencing was performed with immunoSEQ multiplex PCR; in TCRdb, only in-frame clones are kept and a portion is missing. The sample contains more than 45,000 clones, about nine tenths of which appear only once. Sequencing was performed on peripheral blood. The receptor source for this set is a man between 60 and 70 years old with acute or convalescent COVID-19. Both conserved end residues are part of each CDR3. The D gene is left open where the match is weak. The size of a clone is reported for some rows only, either as once, few or many, or as a class for expanded clones.

j_gene | v_gene | len | abundance | d_gene | CDR3nt | CDR3aa
TRBJ1-2 | TRBV4-3 | 15 | NA | TRBD1 | TGCGCCAGCAGCAGGGAACAGGGGACGGACTATGGCTACACCTTC | CASSREQGTDYGYTF
TRBJ1-1 | TRBV7-2 | 13 | NA | TRBD1 | TGTGCCAGCAGCTTAACAGGGGACACTGAAGCTTTCTTT | CASSLTGDTEAFF
TRBJ1-5 | TRBV28 | 14 | NA | TRBD1 | TGTGCCAGCAGTTTACACGACAGGGTTCAGCCCCAGCATTTT | CASSLHDRVQPQHF
TRBJ1-1 | TRBV7-3 | 13 | NA | NA | TGTGCCAGCAGAGGGGGTATGAACACTGAAGCTTTCTTT | CASRGGMNTEAFF
TRBJ2-1 | TRBV27 | 16 | few | NA | TGTGCCAGCAGTTTATGGCCCAACGACTTATACAATGAGCAGTTCTTC | CASSLWPNDLYNEQFF
TRBJ1-4 | TRBV5-1 | 14 | NA | TRBD1 | TGCGCCAGCAGCCCCCGGACAGGGGATGAAAAACTGTTTTTT | CASSPRTGDEKLFF
TRBJ1-6 | TRBV19 | 15 | NA | TRBD1 | TGTGCCAGTAGTGGCCGGGACAGGGGTTATTCACCCCTCCACTTT | CASSGRDRGYSPLHF
TRBJ2-7 | TRBV7-3 | 13 | NA | TRBD2 | TGTGCCAGCAGCTCCAGCGGGAGGTACGAGCAGTACTTC | CASSSSGRYEQYF
TRBJ2-1 | TRBV5-5 | 16 | NA | NA | TGTGCCAGCAGCTTGGCCAGGGAAGGGTTGAGGAATGAGCAGTTCTTC | CASSLAREGLRNEQFF
TRBJ2-1 | TRBV5-1 | 16 | NA | NA | TGCGCCAGCAGCTTGGAGGCAGGGGGGTTGTACAATGAGCAGTTCTTC | CASSLEAGGLYNEQFF
TRBJ1-2 | TRBV29-1 | 13 | NA | TRBD1 | TGCAGCGTGGGGACAGGGGACGGCTATGGCTACACCTTC | CSVGTGDGYGYTF
TRBJ1-5 | TRBV28 | 17 | once | TRBD1 | TGTGCCAGCAGCCAGACAGGGGGTGGAATAGTGGGCCAGCCCCAGCATTTT | CASSQTGGGIVGQPQHF
TRBJ2-2 | TRBV9 | 17 | NA | TRBD2 | TGTGCCAGCAGCGTAATGCCAGCGGGAAGAGGAACCGGGGAGCTGTTTTTT | CASSVMPAGRGTGELFF
TRBJ1-1 | TRBV5-1 | 14 | NA | NA | TGCGCCAGCAGCTCCGGGACAATGAACACTGAAGCTTTCTTT | CASSSGTMNTEAFF
TRBJ1-1 | TRBV6-5 | 13 | NA | TRBD1 | TGTGCCAGCACTTACAGGGGGCGGACTGAAGCTTTCTTT | CASTYRGRTEAFF
TRBJ2-1 | TRBV5-1 | 16 | NA | NA | TGCGCCAGCAGCACTACTCCAGTCGGGTTGTACAATGAGCAGTTCTTC | CASSTTPVGLYNEQFF
TRBJ1-5 | TRBV6-1 | 15 | NA | NA | TGTGCCAGCAGTGAACAGGCGAACAGCAATCAGCCCCAGCATTTT | CASSEQANSNQPQHF
TRBJ2-5 | TRBV5-1 | 16 | NA | TRBD1 | TGCGCCAGCAGCTTGGCCACAGGGGAAGGTTCGGTAACCCAGTACTTC | CASSLATGEGSVTQYF
TRBJ1-4 | TRBV11-1 | 14 | NA | TRBD1 | TGTGCCAGCAGTGCCGGGACAGGCAATGAAAAACTGTTTTTT | CASSAGTGNEKLFF
TRBJ2-7 | TRBV28 | 14 | NA | NA | TGTGCCAGCAACCCACCGGGACCGGGAGACGAGCAGTACTTC | CASNPPGPGDEQYF
TRBJ1-5 | TRBV19 | 13 | NA | NA | TGTGCCAGTAGTATAGCGACAGAGCAGCCCCAGCATTTT | CASSIATEQPQHF
TRBJ1-1 | TRBV7-8 | 13 | NA | NA | TGTGCCAGCAGCCCTAAAAAGGGAGTTGGAGCTTTCTTT | CASSPKKGVGAFF
TRBJ1-5 | TRBV7-9 | 15 | once | TRBD1 | TGTGCCAGCAGCTTGGGACAGGGGCCCAATCAGCCCCAGCATTTT | CASSLGQGPNQPQHF
TRBJ2-1 | TRBV4-3 | 21 | NA | TRBD2 | TGCGCCAGCAGCCAAGATAATTTCCTAGCGGGAGGGCCGAGCTCCTACAATGAGCAGTTCTTC | CASSQDNFLAGGPSSYNEQFF
TRBJ2-1 | TRBV10-2 | 14 | NA | NA | TGCGCCAGCAGTGAGACAGGCTCCTACAATGAGCAGTTCTTC | CASSETGSYNEQFF
TRBJ2-2 | TRBV23-1 | 17 | NA | TRBD1 | TGCGCCAGCAGTCAATCTTTCAGGACAGGGGACACCGGGGAGCTGTTTTTT | CASSQSFRTGDTGELFF
TRBJ2-1 | TRBV2 | 13 | NA | NA | TGTGCCAGCAGTCTGATCAGGGGCGGTGAGCAGTTCTTC | CASSLIRGGEQFF
TRBJ1-2 | TRBV7-2 | 15 | NA | TRBD1 | TGTGCCAGCAGCCTGGGACAGGGACCTAACTATGGCTACACCTTC | CASSLGQGPNYGYTF
TRBJ1-2 | TRBV7-9 | 16 | NA | TRBD1 | TGTGCCAGCAGCTTAATTCTCGGGACAGGGTCGAGAGGCTACACCTTC | CASSLILGTGSRGYTF
TRBJ1-6 | TRBV28 | 16 | NA | NA | TGTGCCAGCAGTCCCCCCTTGTCAGGTCACCTCGCACCCCTCCACTTT | CASSPPLSGHLAPLHF
TRBJ2-1 | TRBV13 | 12 | once | NA | TGTGCCAGCAGCTTTAGAGTCAATGAGCAGTTCTTC | CASSFRVNEQFF
TRBJ1-3 | TRBV19 | 13 | once | NA | TGTGCCAGTAGTGCAGGGGCCGGAAACACCATATATTTT | CASSAGAGNTIYF
TRBJ2-1 | TRBV4-3 | 15 | NA | NA | TGCGCCAGCAGCCAAGATCGGGACACCCTTGGTGAGCAGTTCTTC | CASSQDRDTLGEQFF
TRBJ2-1 | TRBV9 | 14 | NA | TRBD1 | TGTGCCAGCAGCCTTCGACAGGGTTACAATGAGCAGTTCTTC | CASSLRQGYNEQFF
TRBJ2-7 | TRBV5-1 | 14 | NA | NA | TGCGCCAGCAGCTTTGGGGTTGACAGCCTGGAGCAGTACTTC | CASSFGVDSLEQYF